This is a list of T cell receptor beta chains from one sample in a study of T cells in pancreatic ductal adenocarcinoma. Here immunoSEQ multiplex PCR was the method, and the copy in TCRdb shows in-frame clones only, minus some. In the table there are around 100,000 clones, 90% to 95% of which are singletons. The sequencing input was PBMCs. These TCRs come from a human donor with pancreatic ductal adenocarcinoma. CDR3s include the opening cysteine and the closing phenylalanine or tryptophan. D genes are given only for firm matches. Not every row has a clone size; where given, it reads once, few, many or a size class.

TGCGCCAGCAGCTTGGAGCCTAGCGGGCGGACCTACGAGCAGTACTTC	CASSLEPSGRTYEQYF	TRBV5-1	NA	TRBJ2-7	TRBD2
TGCGCCAGCTCCCGGGACAATGAAGAGACCCAGTACTTC	CASSRDNEETQYF	TRBV5-1	NA	TRBJ2-5	NA
TGTGCCAGCATCCAAGCGGGCGCCACCTACGAGCAGTACTTC	CASIQAGATYEQYF	TRBV7-9	NA	TRBJ2-7	NA
TGCGCCAGATCGTACGAGCAGTACTTC	CARSYEQYF	TRBV23-1	NA	TRBJ2-7	NA
TGTGCCAGCAGCGTAGGGGAGGACCGCTACAATGAGCAGTTCTTC	CASSVGEDRYNEQFF	TRBV9	NA	TRBJ2-1	NA
TGTGCCAGTGGACTCGGCACAGATACGCAGTATTTT	CASGLGTDTQYF	TRBV7-9	NA	TRBJ2-3	NA
TGTGCCAGCAGCAATGGGACAGAAGAGGACACTGAAGCTTTCTTT	CASSNGTEEDTEAFF	TRBV27	NA	TRBJ1-1	TRBD1
TGTGCCAGCAGCGTAGCCAGGTTAGGACAATGGGAGCAGTTCTTC	CASSVARLGQWEQFF	TRBV9	NA	TRBJ2-1	NA
TGCGCCAGCAGCCAAGGTGGTGTCGGTGCCTTTAGCAATCAGCCCCAGCATTTT	CASSQGGVGAFSNQPQHF	TRBV4-1	NA	TRBJ1-5	NA
TGTGCCAGCAGTGAGGAACCAACAGGGGGCTTAGGAGGCTACACCTTC	CASSEEPTGGLGGYTF	TRBV6-1	NA	TRBJ1-2	TRBD1
TGTGCCAGCAGTCCGACGGGACAGGGTCCCCAGTACTTC	CASSPTGQGPQYF	TRBV6-6	NA	TRBJ2-5	TRBD1
TGTGCCAGCTCACCGGAAACAGGGGCGCGCTACGAGCAGTACTTC	CASSPETGARYEQYF	TRBV18	NA	TRBJ2-7	TRBD1
TGCAGCGTTGAGTTAGTAGCCAAAAACATTCAGTACTTC	CSVELVAKNIQYF	TRBV29-1	NA	TRBJ2-4	NA
TGTGCCAGCAGCCTACAGGGGTTTGCCATTAAGGAGCTGTTTTTT	CASSLQGFAIKELFF	TRBV6-5	NA	TRBJ2-2	TRBD1
TGTGCCAGCAGCACCCGGGACAGGGGCGCCTTC	CASSTRDRGAF	TRBV21-1	once	TRBJ2-7	NA
TGTGCCAGCAGCTTGGGACTAGTCTACGAGCAGTACTTC	CASSLGLVYEQYF	TRBV27	NA	TRBJ2-7	TRBD2
TGTGCCAGCAGAATGGGACTAGCAGACGAGCAGTACTTC	CASRMGLADEQYF	TRBV11-2	NA	TRBJ2-7	TRBD2
TGCAGGGCGGGTTCACAAGAGACCCAGTACTTC	CRAGSQETQYF	TRBV20-1	NA	TRBJ2-5	NA
TGTGCCAGCACCTTGACTAGCGGGATGGGGGAGACCCAGTACTTC	CASTLTSGMGETQYF	TRBV2	NA	TRBJ2-5	TRBD2
TGTGCCAGCAGCTTAACCTCCCCCGGGGTGCGTGACACCGGGGAGCTGTTTTTT	CASSLTSPGVRDTGELFF	TRBV7-2	NA	TRBJ2-2	NA
TGTGCCAGCCAACAGGGGGCGAACGGGGAGCTGTTTTTT	CASQQGANGELFF	TRBV2	NA	TRBJ2-2	TRBD1
TGTGCCTGGAGGGCAACAGGGGGCTCCTTCCGCGAGCAGTACTTC	CAWRATGGSFREQYF	TRBV30	NA	TRBJ2-7	TRBD1
TGTGCCAGTAGTATTTGGTTACAGTCTCCGGACACCGGGGAGCTGTTTTTT	CASSIWLQSPDTGELFF	TRBV19	NA	TRBJ2-2	NA
TGTGCCAGCCGAGAGACTGCAGGGGACCGCTATACCTTC	CASRETAGDRYTF	TRBV18	NA	TRBJ1-2	NA
TGTGCCAGCTCACCACCGGGACTAGTGGGCACAGATACGCAGTATTTT	CASSPPGLVGTDTQYF	TRBV18	NA	TRBJ2-3	TRBD2
TGCAGCGTTGAAGATGTGGCCACAGCCACAGATACGCAGTATTTT	CSVEDVATATDTQYF	TRBV29-1	NA	TRBJ2-3	NA
TGCAGCGTTGAAATTGTAACAGACATCAAAAACATTCAGTACTTC	CSVEIVTDIKNIQYF	TRBV29-1	NA	TRBJ2-4	NA
TGTGCCAGCAGCTTGAGTGTAGCGGGAGGGATTCGGGCCGGGGAGCTGTTTTTT	CASSLSVAGGIRAGELFF	TRBV5-5	NA	TRBJ2-2	TRBD2
TGTGCCAGTAGTGAGTCGGGACTAGCGGGAGGGCCGACGACGGACGAGCAGTACTTC	CASSESGLAGGPTTDEQYF	TRBV19	NA	TRBJ2-7	TRBD2
TGTGCCATCAGTGGGGGGGGCAGTAAGGACACTGAAGCTTTCTTT	CAISGGGSKDTEAFF	TRBV10-3	NA	TRBJ1-1	NA
TGTGCCAGCAGCCTAGGGGGCGGGAGTGGGTACGAGCAGTACTTC	CASSLGGGSGYEQYF	TRBV9	NA	TRBJ2-7	NA
TGTGCCAGCTCTCCCCTTTCAGGACAGGGGGCATACGAGCAGTACTTC	CASSPLSGQGAYEQYF	TRBV18	NA	TRBJ2-7	TRBD1
TGTGCCAGCAGCTTTAACTCGGGAGAAAAACTGTTTTTT	CASSFNSGEKLFF	TRBV5-5	NA	TRBJ1-4	NA
TGTGCCAGCTCCCCTCCCTCGGCGGGCAAAGATGAGCAGTTCTTC	CASSPPSAGKDEQFF	TRBV18	NA	TRBJ2-1	NA
TGCGCCAGCAGTCAATCGATGAGACAGGGGGAATACAATGAGCAGTTCTTC	CASSQSMRQGEYNEQFF	TRBV23-1	few	TRBJ2-1	TRBD1
TGTGCCAGCAGCGTCGAAGCGGGAGATCATGGAGAGACCCAGTACTTC	CASSVEAGDHGETQYF	TRBV5-4	NA	TRBJ2-5	TRBD2
TGTGCCAGCAGTCAAAAAGGGACGGGACTAGCGGGAGGGCCGAACCCCCAGTTCTTC	CASSQKGTGLAGGPNPQFF	TRBV27	NA	TRBJ2-1	TRBD2
TGTGCCAGCAGTGGACATGTTGGACAGGGGGCTGAAAAACTGTTTTTT	CASSGHVGQGAEKLFF	TRBV6-1	once	TRBJ1-4	TRBD1
TGTGCCAGCAGCGTAGGCGGGGGCTCGGCCGGGGAGCTGTTTTTT	CASSVGGGSAGELFF	TRBV9	NA	TRBJ2-2	NA
TGTGCCAGCAGCTTAGGCGGGGACACCGGGGAGCTGTTTTTT	CASSLGGDTGELFF	TRBV7-9	NA	TRBJ2-2	NA
TGTGCCAGCTCACCGGGACAGGGAAGACCCACTGAAGCTTTCTTT	CASSPGQGRPTEAFF	TRBV18	once	TRBJ1-1	TRBD1
TGTGCCAGCAGACCGACAGGCCACTATGGCTACACCTTC	CASRPTGHYGYTF	TRBV11-2	NA	TRBJ1-2	NA
TGTGCCTGGAGTTCTCGGACTAGCGGGTTTACTGAGCAGTTCTTC	CAWSSRTSGFTEQFF	TRBV30	NA	TRBJ2-1	TRBD2
TGTGCCAGCTCACCCGGGACAGGGGTTCTGAGCGGCTACACCTTC	CASSPGTGVLSGYTF	TRBV18	NA	TRBJ1-2	TRBD1
TGTGCCAGCAGTGAATCGGGTAGACTAGCTGGGCCCGTCATTCAGTACTTC	CASSESGRLAGPVIQYF	TRBV6-1	NA	TRBJ2-4	TRBD2
TGTGCCCACGCGGGACAGTTGAGGTCATACGAGCAGTACTTC	CAHAGQLRSYEQYF	TRBV21-1	NA	TRBJ2-7	NA
TGTGCCAGCAGCTTATTGAGAGAGACCCAGTACTTC	CASSLLRETQYF	TRBV7-2	NA	TRBJ2-5	NA
TGTGCCATCAGTGACGTCTCTGGGGCCAACGTCCTGACTTTC	CAISDVSGANVLTF	TRBV10-3	NA	TRBJ2-6	NA
TGTGCCAGTACATCGACCGACTCCTATGGCTACACCTTC	CASTSTDSYGYTF	TRBV28	NA	TRBJ1-2	NA
TGCGCCAGCAGTCCTTCAGGGCTATCTAATGAAAAACTGTTTTTT	CASSPSGLSNEKLFF	TRBV5-1	NA	TRBJ1-4	NA
TGTGCCAGCAGCTTGAGGGGCGGACAGGTTATCACCGGGGAGCTGTTTTTT	CASSLRGGQVITGELFF	TRBV5-4	NA	TRBJ2-2	TRBD1
TGTGCCAGCAGCCAAGGTTATCTTACAGGGGCTGGAAACACCATATATTTT	CASSQGYLTGAGNTIYF	TRBV4-2	NA	TRBJ1-3	TRBD1